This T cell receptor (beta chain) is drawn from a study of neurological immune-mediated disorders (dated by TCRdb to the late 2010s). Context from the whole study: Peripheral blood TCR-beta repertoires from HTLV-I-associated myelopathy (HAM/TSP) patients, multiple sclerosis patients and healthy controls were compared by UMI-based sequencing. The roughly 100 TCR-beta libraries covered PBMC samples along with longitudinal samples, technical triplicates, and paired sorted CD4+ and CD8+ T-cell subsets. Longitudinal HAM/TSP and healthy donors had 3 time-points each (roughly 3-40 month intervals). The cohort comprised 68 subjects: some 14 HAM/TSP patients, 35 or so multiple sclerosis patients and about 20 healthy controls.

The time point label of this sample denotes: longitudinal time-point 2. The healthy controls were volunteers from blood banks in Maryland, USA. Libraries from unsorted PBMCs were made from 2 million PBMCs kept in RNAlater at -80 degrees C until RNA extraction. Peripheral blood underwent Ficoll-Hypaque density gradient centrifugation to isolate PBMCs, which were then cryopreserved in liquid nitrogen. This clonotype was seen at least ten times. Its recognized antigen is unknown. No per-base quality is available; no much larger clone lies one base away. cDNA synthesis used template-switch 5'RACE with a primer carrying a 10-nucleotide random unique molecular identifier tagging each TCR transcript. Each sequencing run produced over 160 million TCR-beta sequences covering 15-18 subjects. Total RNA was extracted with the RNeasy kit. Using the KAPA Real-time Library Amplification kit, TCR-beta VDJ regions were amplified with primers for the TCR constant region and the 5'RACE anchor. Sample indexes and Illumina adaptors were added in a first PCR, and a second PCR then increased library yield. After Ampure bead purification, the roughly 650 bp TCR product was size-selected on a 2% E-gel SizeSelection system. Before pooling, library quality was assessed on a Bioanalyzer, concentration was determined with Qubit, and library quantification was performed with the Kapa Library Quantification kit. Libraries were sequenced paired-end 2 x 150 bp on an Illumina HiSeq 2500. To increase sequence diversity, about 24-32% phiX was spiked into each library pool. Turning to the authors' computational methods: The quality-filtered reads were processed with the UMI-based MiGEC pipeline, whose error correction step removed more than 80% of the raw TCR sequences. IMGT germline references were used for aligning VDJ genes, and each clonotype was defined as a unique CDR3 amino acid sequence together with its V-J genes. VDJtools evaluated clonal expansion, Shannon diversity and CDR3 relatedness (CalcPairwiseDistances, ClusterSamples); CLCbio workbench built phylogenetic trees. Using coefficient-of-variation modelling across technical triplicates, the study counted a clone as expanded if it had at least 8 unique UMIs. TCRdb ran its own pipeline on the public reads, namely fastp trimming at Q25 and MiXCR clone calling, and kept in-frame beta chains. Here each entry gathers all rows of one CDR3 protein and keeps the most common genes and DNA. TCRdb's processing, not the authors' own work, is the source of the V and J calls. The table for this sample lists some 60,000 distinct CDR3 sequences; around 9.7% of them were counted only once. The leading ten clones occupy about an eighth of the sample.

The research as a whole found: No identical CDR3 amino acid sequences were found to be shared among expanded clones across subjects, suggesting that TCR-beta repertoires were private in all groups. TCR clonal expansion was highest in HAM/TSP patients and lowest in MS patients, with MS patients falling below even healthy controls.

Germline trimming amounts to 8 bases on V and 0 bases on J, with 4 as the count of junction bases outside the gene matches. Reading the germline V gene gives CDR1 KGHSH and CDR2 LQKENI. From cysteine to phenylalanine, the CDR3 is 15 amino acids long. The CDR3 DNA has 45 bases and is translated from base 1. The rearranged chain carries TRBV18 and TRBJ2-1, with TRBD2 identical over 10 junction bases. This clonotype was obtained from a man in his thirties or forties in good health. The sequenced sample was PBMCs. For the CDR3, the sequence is CASVASGSSYNEQFF. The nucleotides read TGTGCCAGCGTCGCTAGCGGGAGCTCCTACAATGAGCAGTTCTTC.